A selection of T cell receptor beta chains follows, all from one sample in a study of T cells in Graves' hyperthyroidism and ophthalmopathy. TCRdb called the multiplex PCR reads again in MiXCR, with one record for every CDR3 protein. The sample includes under 700,000 distinct CDR3 sequences, about 45% seen only once; the top ten take approximately 8.2%. The sequenced sample was peripheral blood or thyroid tissue (not recorded which). The source is a young woman with Graves' hyperthyroidism. The CDR3 runs from the conserved cysteine through the conserved F or W. D genes are given only for firm matches. Where a row states a size, it is once, few, many or the class of an expanded clone; other rows omit it.

D gene | J gene | V gene | clone size | CDR3 DNA | CDR3 protein
- | TRBJ2-5 | TRBV6-4 | - | TGTGCCAGCAGGGGCGAGGAGGGTGAATTAGAGACCCAGTACTTC | CASRGEEGELETQYF
TRBD1 | TRBJ1-1 | TRBV12-3/TRBV12-4 | - | TGTGCCAGCAGGGGACAGATCGGCACTGAAGCTTTCTTT | CASRGQIGTEAFF
- | TRBJ1-1 | TRBV10-3 | many | TGTGCCATCAGTGATATCATGAACACTGAAGCTTTCTTT | CAISDIMNTEAFF
TRBD1 | TRBJ2-7 | TRBV18 | many | TGTGCCAGCTCACCCGGGACAGGGGCGACCTACGAGCAGTACTTC | CASSPGTGATYEQYF
TRBD1 | TRBJ1-1 | TRBV7-2 | - | TGTGCCGGCAGCCCCGGACAGGGGAACACTGAAGCTTTCTTT | CAGSPGQGNTEAFF
TRBD2 | TRBJ2-2 | TRBV9 | few | TGTGCCAGCAGCGGAACTAGCGGGAGTGGGACCGGGGAGCTGTTTTTT | CASSGTSGSGTGELFF
- | TRBJ1-1 | TRBV6-5 | few | TGTGCCAGCAGTTACTCTACACATGAAGCTTTCTTT | CASSYSTHEAFF
- | TRBJ1-1 | TRBV19 | - | TGTGCCAGTAGTAGGGAGGGGGTGAACACTGAAGCTTTCTTT | CASSREGVNTEAFF
TRBD1 | TRBJ1-1 | TRBV5-6 | few | TGTGCCAGCAGTCAGACAGGGCTCCCATCCGGGGCTTTCTTT | CASSQTGLPSGAFF
TRBD1 | TRBJ1-2 | TRBV6-4 | - | TGTGCCAGCAGTGACCCCCGGACAGGGGACGCCTATGGCTACACCTTC | CASSDPRTGDAYGYTF
TRBD2 | TRBJ2-2 | TRBV7-2 | - | TGTGCCAGCAGCCCGAGCGGGAGGATCACCGGGGAGCTGTTTTTT | CASSPSGRITGELFF
- | TRBJ2-5 | TRBV7-2 | - | TGTGCCAGCAGACCCGACTGGGAGAAAGAGACCCAGTACTTC | CASRPDWEKETQYF
- | TRBJ1-5 | TRBV2 | many | TGTGCCAGCAGTGCGAGGCTGACTTATCAGCCCCAGCATTTT | CASSARLTYQPQHF